These 2 T cell receptor beta chains came from one sample sequenced in a study of cytomegalovirus exposure and HLA in healthy donors. PCR involved 60 Vbeta and 13 Jbeta primers. Assay: immunoSEQ multiplex PCR; the TCRdb copy retains only in-frame clones and omits some. The repertoire holds some 90,000 clones, about 81% seen once, with over 3% in the top ten. Input material: PBMCs. The receptors here all came from a woman in her 40s in good health and CMV-seronegative.

This sequence joins TRBV5-1 and TRBJ2-7; 12 nucleotides match TRBD2. This CDR3 has 15 residues. The trim removed 2 bases at V and 3 bases at J, leaving 3 bases unmatched. Germline V gives CDR1 SGHRS, CDR2 YFSETQ. The CDR3 sequence: CASSFGLAGLYEQYF. In nucleotides, the CDR3 is TGCGCCAGCAGCTTCGGACTAGCGGGACTCTACGAGCAGTACTTC. Full variable domain (missing parts from reference TRBV5-1 and TRBJ2-7): KAGVTQTPRYLIKTRGQQVTLSCSPISGHRSVSWYQQTPGQGLQFLFEYFSETQRNKGNFPGRFSGRQFSNSRSEMNVSTLELGDSALYLCASSFGLAGLYEQYFGPGTRLTVT.

This chain joins TRBV27 and TRBJ2-4; maybe TRBD1 (5 bases). Per germline, CDR1 MNHEY and CDR2 SMNVEV (reference sequence). The CDR3 consists of 13 residues. V was pared by 2 bases and J by 9 bases, with 11 bases between. CDR3 residues: CASSLGQGTIQYF. The CDR3 nucleotides read TGTGCCAGCAGTTTAGGGCAGGGCACCATTCAGTACTTC.